The 8 T cell receptor beta chains listed next were all sequenced from one sample in a study of OX40 agonist ivuxolimab in advanced cancers. The method was immunoSEQ multiplex PCR; TCRdb's version includes in-frame clones alone and lacks a portion of them. The sample has around 50,000 clones, 85% seen once; the top ten hold roughly 22%. Source: CD4+ or CD8+ T cells sorted from blood, taken in a trial of the OX40 agonist ivuxolimab. These receptors were taken from an adult with an advanced solid tumor such as melanoma, head and neck, liver or kidney cancer.

The CDR3 spells CASSEGAGGYEQYF. For the CDR3, the DNA is TGTGCCAGCAGTGAGGGAGCAGGGGGCTACGAGCAGTACTTC. The chain carries TRBV6-1 and TRBJ2-7, with 7 positions matching TRBD1. CDR3 length equals 14 residues. J lost 3 bases, V lost 3 bases, and 5 bases had no gene match. The germline V gene encodes CDR1 MNHNS and CDR2 SASEGT.

The rearrangement uses TRBV5-6 and TRBJ2-7, with D perhaps matching TRBD2 (5 bases). The CDR3 contains 12 residues. The V end lost 4 bases, the J end lost 3 bases, and 8 bases lay between the germline ends. Germline CDR1 reads SGHDT; CDR2 reads YYEEEE. The CDR3 region has the DNA TGTGCCAGCAGCAGGACTGACTACGAGCAGTACTTC. It encodes CASSRTDYEQYF.

The chain uses TRBV7-9 and TRBJ1-5; possibly TRBD1 for D (6 bases). The CDR3 has 15 amino acids. V shed 6 bases and J shed 5 bases, with 17 bases lying between them. Germline V gene data show CDR1 as SEHNR and CDR2 as FQNEAQ (reference sequence). CDR3 in amino acids: CASSLTGLGDQPQHF. In DNA, the CDR3 is TGTGCCAGCAGTCTGACAGGTCTCGGGGATCAGCCCCAGCATTTT.

The chain employs TRBV29-1 and TRBJ1-4; TRBD1 is a possible D gene (5 bases). CDR1 and CDR2 from the germline V gene are SQVTM and ANQGSEA. CDR3 length equals 11 residues. Trimming pared 5 bases from V and 4 bases from J, leaving 5 bases between. The CDR3 sequence: CSVQGNEKLFF. The CDR3 nucleotides are TGCAGCGTTCAGGGTAATGAAAAACTGTTTTTT.

This clone was counted between two and nine times. V and J are TRBV23-1 and TRBJ2-7; D remains ambiguous. TRBV23-1 is sorted into the ORF group, with uncertain function. The germline V and J ends were trimmed by 0 bases and 1 base, with 22 bases remaining between them. This CDR3 has 19 amino acids. CDR3 in amino acids: CASSQSGRLSVSRSYEQYV. The CDR3 nucleotides read TGCGCCAGCAGTCAATCAGGAAGGCTCTCCGTAAGTAGGTCCTACGAGCAGTACGTC.

The gene calls are TRBV28 and TRBJ2-7, with D possibly TRBD2 on 6 matching bases. Between the trimmed V and J ends, which lost 5 bases and 3 bases, there was a span of 14 bases. Germline V gives CDR1 MDHEN, CDR2 SYDVKM. This CDR3 spans 14 amino acids. CDR3 in DNA: TGTGCCAGCAGTAGCCCGGCGCGGGGCTACGAGCAGTACGTC. As protein: CASSSPARGYEQYV.

This clone has just one count. This chain connects TRBV2 to TRBJ1-1; weak D call: TRBD1 (5 bases). V was trimmed by 2 bases and J by 11 bases, leaving 15 bases between them. The CDR3 covers 13 residues. Germline V gives CDR1 SNHLY, CDR2 FYNNEI. The CDR3 sequence is CASSESEGEIAFF. CDR3 nucleotides: TGTGCCAGCAGTGAATCGGAAGGGGAGATCGCTTTCTTT.

This chain uses TRBV28 with TRBJ2-5; D not certain. Germline loops: CDR1 MDHEN, CDR2 SYDVKM. The V end lost 7 bases, the J end lost 1 base, and 10 bases lay between the germline ends. This CDR3 contains 13 residues. In DNA form, the CDR3 reads TGTGCCAGCAAAACCACCACCCAAGAGACCCAGTACTTC. This codes for CASKTTTQETQYF.